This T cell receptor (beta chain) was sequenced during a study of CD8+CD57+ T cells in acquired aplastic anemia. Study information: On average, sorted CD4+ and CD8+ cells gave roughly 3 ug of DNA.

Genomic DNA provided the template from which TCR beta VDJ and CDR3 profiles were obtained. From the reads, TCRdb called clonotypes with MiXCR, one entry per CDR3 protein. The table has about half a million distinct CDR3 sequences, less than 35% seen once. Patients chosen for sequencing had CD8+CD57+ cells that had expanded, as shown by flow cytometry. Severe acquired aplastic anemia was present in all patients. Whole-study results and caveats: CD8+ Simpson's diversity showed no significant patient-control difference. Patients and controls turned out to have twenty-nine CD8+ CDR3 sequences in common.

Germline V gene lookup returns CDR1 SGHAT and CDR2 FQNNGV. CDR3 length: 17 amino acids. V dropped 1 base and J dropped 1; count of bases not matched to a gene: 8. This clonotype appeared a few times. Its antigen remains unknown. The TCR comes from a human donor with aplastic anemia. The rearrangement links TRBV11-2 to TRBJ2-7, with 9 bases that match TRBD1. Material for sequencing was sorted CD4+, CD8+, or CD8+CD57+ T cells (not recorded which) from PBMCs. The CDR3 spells CASSLVQGAFGSYEQYF. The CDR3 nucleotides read TGTGCCAGCAGCTTAGTACAGGGGGCTTTCGGGTCCTACGAGCAGTACTTC.